This TCR beta chain was observed in a study of long-term antiretroviral therapy in people with HIV. For this clone: No antigen is known for it.

Points from the study as a whole: The repertoire was dominated at all time points by clones expanded before ART. HIV repertoires showed narrower CDR3 length ranges than controls.

In germline, CDR1 is MNHEY, CDR2 SMNVEV (reference sequence). The CDR3 loop spans 17 amino acids. Trimming cost V 7 bases and J 3 bases; bases outside gene matches: 11. At the survey level, the v3.0 immunoSEQ assay was run. Assay: immunoSEQ multiplex PCR; the TCRdb copy retains only in-frame clones and omits some. The sample shows some 35,000 clones, over 85% of them seen only once. The source is a woman in her fifties or sixties with HIV. V is TRBV27 and J is TRBJ2-2, with TRBD1 identical over 10 bases. This specimen consisted of unsorted PBMCs, obtained more than 5 years after starting antiretroviral therapy. CDR3 in amino acids: CASTLWGQGFDTGELFF. Written as DNA, the CDR3 is TGTGCCAGCACCCTATGGGGACAGGGGTTTGACACCGGGGAGCTGTTTTTT.